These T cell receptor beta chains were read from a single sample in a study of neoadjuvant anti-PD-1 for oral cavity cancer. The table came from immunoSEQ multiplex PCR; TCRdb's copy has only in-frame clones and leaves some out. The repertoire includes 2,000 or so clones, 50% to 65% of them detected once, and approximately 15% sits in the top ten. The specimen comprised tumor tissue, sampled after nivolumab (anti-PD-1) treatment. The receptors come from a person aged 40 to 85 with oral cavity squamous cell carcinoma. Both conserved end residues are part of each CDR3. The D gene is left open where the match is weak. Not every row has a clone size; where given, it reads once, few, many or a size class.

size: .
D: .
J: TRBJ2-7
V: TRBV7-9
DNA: TGTGCCAGCAGCGTAGGGCAGGGGAAGTCCTACGAGCAGTACTTC
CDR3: CASSVGQGKSYEQYF

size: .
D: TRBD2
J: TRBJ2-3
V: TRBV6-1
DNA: TGTGCCAGCAGGAGGACTAGCGGGAGTACAGATACGCAGTATTTT
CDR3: CASRRTSGSTDTQYF

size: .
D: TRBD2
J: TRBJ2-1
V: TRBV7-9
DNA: TGTGCCAGCAGCGAGGGACTAGCGGGACCCTACAATGAGCAGTTCTTC
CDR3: CASSEGLAGPYNEQFF

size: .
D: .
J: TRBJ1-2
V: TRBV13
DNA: TGTGCCAGCAGCTTAACGGGGGTTGACTATGGCTACACCTTC
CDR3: CASSLTGVDYGYTF

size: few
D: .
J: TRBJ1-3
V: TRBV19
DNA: TGTGCCAGTAGTGAGACCGGATCCTCTGGAAACACCATATATTTT
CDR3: CASSETGSSGNTIYF

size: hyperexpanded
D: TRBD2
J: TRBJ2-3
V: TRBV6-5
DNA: TGTGCCAGCAGGACTAGCGGGAGCACAGATACGCAGTATTTT
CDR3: CASRTSGSTDTQYF

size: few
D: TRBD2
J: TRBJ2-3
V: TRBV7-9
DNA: TGTGCCAGCAGCATTACTAGCGTTAGCACAGATACGCAGTATTTT
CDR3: CASSITSVSTDTQYF

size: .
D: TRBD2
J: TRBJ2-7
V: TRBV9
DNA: TGTGCCAGCAGCGTAGCTAGCGGAACTTCCTACGAGCAGTACTTC
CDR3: CASSVASGTSYEQYF

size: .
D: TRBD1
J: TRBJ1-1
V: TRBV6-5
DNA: TGTGCCAGCAGTCTCACAGGGGGGAACACTGAAGCTTTCTTT
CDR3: CASSLTGGNTEAFF

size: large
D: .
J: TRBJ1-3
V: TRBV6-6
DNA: TGTGCCAGCCGGCAGGGGGGAAACACCATATATTTT
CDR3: CASRQGGNTIYF

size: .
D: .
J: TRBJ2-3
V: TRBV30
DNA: TGTGCCTGGAGGTATCTAACTCCCACAGATACGCAGTATTTT
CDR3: CAWRYLTPTDTQYF

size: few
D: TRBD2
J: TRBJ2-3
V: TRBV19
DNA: TGTGCCAGTAGTATCTTCGGGACTAGCCTCACAGATACGCAGTATTTT
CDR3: CASSIFGTSLTDTQYF

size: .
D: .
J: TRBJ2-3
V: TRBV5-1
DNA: TGCGCCAGCAGCTCGGACGGGGCCCTGGCAGATACGCAGTATTTT
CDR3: CASSSDGALADTQYF

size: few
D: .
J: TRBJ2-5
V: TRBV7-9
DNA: TGTGCCAGCAGCTTAGCGATCGCTCAAGAGACCCAGTACTTC
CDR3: CASSLAIAQETQYF

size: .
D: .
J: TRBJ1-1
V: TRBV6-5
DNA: TGTGCCAGCAGTTACCCCCCGGAGACTTTCTTT
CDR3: CASSYPPETFF

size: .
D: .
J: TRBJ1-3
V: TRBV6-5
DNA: TGTGCCAGCCTCTCACGACGGCTTGGCGGGAACACCATATATTTT
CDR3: CASLSRRLGGNTIYF

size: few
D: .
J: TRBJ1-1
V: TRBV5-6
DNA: TGTGCCAGCAGCCTAGCGAATGAAGCTTTCTTT
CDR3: CASSLANEAFF

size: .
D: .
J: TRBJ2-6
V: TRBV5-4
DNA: TGTGCCAGCAGCCCGTTGGCGGGGGCACAGGGTGGGGCCAACGTCCTGACTTTC
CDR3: CASSPLAGAQGGANVLTF

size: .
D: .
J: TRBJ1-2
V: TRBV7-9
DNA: TGTGCCAGCAGCCCCGGGGACGGCTTTAACTATGGCTACACCTTC
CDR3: CASSPGDGFNYGYTF

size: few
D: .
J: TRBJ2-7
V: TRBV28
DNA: TGTGCCAGCAGCCCTCCGATGAGCAGCTCCTACGAGCAGTACTTC
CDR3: CASSPPMSSSYEQYF

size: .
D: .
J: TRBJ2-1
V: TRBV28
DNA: TGTGCCAGCAGCCTAACGCGTAATGAGCAGTTCTTC
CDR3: CASSLTRNEQFF

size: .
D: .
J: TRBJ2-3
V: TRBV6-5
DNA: TGTGCCAGCAGTTACACCGGACAGCGGGTTCTGGGTACGCAGTATTTT
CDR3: CASSYTGQRVLGTQYF

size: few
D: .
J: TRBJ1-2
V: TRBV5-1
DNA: TGCGCCAGCAGCTTGCGCGACGGAGGGGCGCGAGGTGGCTACACCTTC
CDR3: CASSLRDGGARGGYTF

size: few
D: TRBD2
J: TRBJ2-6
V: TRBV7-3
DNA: TGCGCCAGCAGCCAAACAGCGGGAGGAGGGGCCAACGTCCTGACTTTC
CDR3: CASSQTAGGGANVLTF

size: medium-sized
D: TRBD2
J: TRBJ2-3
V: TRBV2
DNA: TGTGCCAGCTTGAGGCTAGCGGCTAGCACAGATACGCAGTATTTT
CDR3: CASLRLAASTDTQYF

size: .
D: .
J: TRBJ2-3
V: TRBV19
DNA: TGTGCCAGTAGCGGGAGAGGGGCAGATACGCAGTATTTT
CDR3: CASSGRGADTQYF

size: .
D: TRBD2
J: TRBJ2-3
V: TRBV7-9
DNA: TGTGCCAGCAGGTGGTCTAGCGGTCAGACAGATACGCAGTATTTT
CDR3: CASRWSSGQTDTQYF

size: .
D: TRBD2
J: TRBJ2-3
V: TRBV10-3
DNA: TGTGCCATCGGGGCTAGCGGAGGCACAGATACGCAGTATTTT
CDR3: CAIGASGGTDTQYF

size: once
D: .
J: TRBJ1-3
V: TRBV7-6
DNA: TGTGCCAGCAGCCTCTCAGGGGTTACCTCTGGAAACACCATATATTTT
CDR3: CASSLSGVTSGNTIYF

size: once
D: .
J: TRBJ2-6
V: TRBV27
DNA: TGTGCCAGCAGTCTGACGCTGGCTGGGGCCAACGTCCTGACTTTC
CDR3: CASSLTLAGANVLTF

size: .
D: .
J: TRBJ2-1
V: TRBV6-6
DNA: TGTGCCAGCAGTTACTCGATTGCGGGGAATGAGCAGTTCTTC
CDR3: CASSYSIAGNEQFF

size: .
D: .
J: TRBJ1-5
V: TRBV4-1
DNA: TGCGCCAGCAGCCAAGACGCAGGTAGCCCCAGACAGCCCCAGCATTTT
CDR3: CASSQDAGSPRQPQHF

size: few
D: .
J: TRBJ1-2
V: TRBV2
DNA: TGTGCCAGCTCCCTCTATGGCTACACCTTC
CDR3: CASSLYGYTF

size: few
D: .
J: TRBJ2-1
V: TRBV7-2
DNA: TGTGCCAGCAGCTTTCTCTCTAGCGTGCACAATGAGCAGTTCTTC
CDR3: CASSFLSSVHNEQFF

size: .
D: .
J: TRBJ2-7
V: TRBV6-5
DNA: TGTGCCAGCAGGGGTCGTGGGGGCTCCTACGAGCAGTACTTC
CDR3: CASRGRGGSYEQYF

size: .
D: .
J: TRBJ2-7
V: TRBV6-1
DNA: TGTGCCAGCAGAGAACCGGGGTCAGCGGCGGGGGAGCAGTACTTC
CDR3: CASREPGSAAGEQYF

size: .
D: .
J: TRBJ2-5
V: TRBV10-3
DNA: TGTGCCATCAGTTCAAGGGCAGAAGAGACCCAGTACTTC
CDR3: CAISSRAEETQYF